What follows are 10 T cell receptor beta chains derived from one specimen sequenced in a study of cytomegalovirus exposure and HLA in healthy donors. PCR used 60 Vbeta primers and 13 Jbeta primers. Some clones are missing from TCRdb's copy, which holds only in-frame ones; the method was immunoSEQ multiplex PCR. This table has roughly 100,000 clones, under 80% appearing once. What was sequenced was PBMCs. All receptors derive from a woman in her forties in good health and CMV-seropositive.

This clone was counted a few times. J is TRBJ2-1 and V is TRBV7-9; 12 bases agree with TRBD2. This CDR3 comprises 15 residues. Germline V gene lookup returns CDR1 SEHNR and CDR2 FQNEAQ (reference sequence). V shed 5 bases, J shed 6 bases, and the junction held 5 bases outside the gene matches. The CDR3 loop reads CASSPSGRASNEQFF. CDR3 bases: TGTGCCAGCAGCCCTAGCGGGAGGGCCTCCAATGAGCAGTTCTTC.

This clone was counted between two and nine times. J is TRBJ1-5 and V is TRBV19; possibly TRBD1 for D (5 bases). There are 13 residues in the CDR3. Per germline, CDR1 LNHDA and CDR2 SQIVND (reference sequence). V lost 5 bases and J lost 9, with 14 bases in between. CDR3 nucleotides: TGTGCCAGTAGTGCACAGGTTTCGAGGCCCCAGCATTTT. Protein product: CASSAQVSRPQHF.

The rearrangement joins TRBV7-3 to TRBJ2-3, with D perhaps TRBD1 (5 bases). Germline values: CDR1 SGHTA, CDR2 FQGTGA. Trimming stripped 0 bases from V and 3 bases from J, with 10 bases between. This CDR3 has 15 amino acids. The DNA of the CDR3 is TGTGCCAGCAGCTTAACAGGGGCGCAGACAGATACGCAGTATTTT. Residues: CASSLTGAQTDTQYF.

About this clone itself: This sample includes further DNA sequences coding for the same CDR3. In nucleotides, the CDR3 is TGTGCCAGCAGTTTGACAGGGGCCTCCTACGAGCAGTACTTC. Its protein product is CASSLTGASYEQYF. The chain combines TRBV28 with TRBJ2-7, with TRBD1 matching 8 bases. This CDR3 has 14 residues. The germline CDR1 and CDR2 sequences are MDHEN and SYDVKM. The ends lost 3 bases at V and 0 bases at J; junction bases unmatched: 1. Full variable domain (missing parts from reference TRBV28 and TRBJ2-7): DVKVTQSSRYLVKRTGEKVFLECVQDMDHENMFWYRQDPGLGLRLIYFSYDVKMKEKGDIPEGYSVSREKKERFSLILESASTNQTSMYLCASSLTGASYEQYFGPGTRLTVT.

V and J are TRBV5-1 and TRBJ2-3, with D perhaps matching TRBD2 (6 bases). Per germline, CDR1 SGHRS and CDR2 YFSETQ. Trimming removed 2 bases at V and 7 bases at J, with 17 bases between. The CDR3 runs 15 residues. Written as DNA, the CDR3 is TGCGCCAGCAGCTTCATGGGGGGAGTTGGAAATACGCAGTATTTT. Protein sequence: CASSFMGGVGNTQYF.

The chain links TRBV9 to TRBJ2-5; 9 positions agree with TRBD2. Per the germline V gene, CDR1 is SGDLS and CDR2 is YYNGEE. The CDR3 has 14 amino acids. The J segment lost 4 bases and the V segment lost 3 bases, leaving 4 bases of the junction unmatched. CDR3 residues: CASSAGLARETQYF. The CDR3 DNA reads as TGTGCCAGCAGCGCGGGACTAGCAAGAGAGACCCAGTACTTC.

The rearrangement joins TRBV29-1 to TRBJ2-1, with TRBD1 matching over 7 bases. The germline V gene has CDR1 SQVTM and CDR2 ANQGSEA. This CDR3 has 11 residues. After removal of 6 bases from V and 9 bases from J, the junction contained 5 bases not matched to a gene. The CDR3 sequence is CSVATGAEQFF. CDR3 nucleotide sequence: TGCAGCGTCGCAACAGGGGCTGAGCAGTTCTTC.

In the case of this clone: The sample carries other DNA sequences with the same CDR3. This chain joins TRBV5-6 and TRBJ2-1; 12 bases agree with TRBD2. The germline gives CDR1 SGHDT, CDR2 YYEEEE. The trim removed 4 bases at V and 5 bases at J, leaving 7 bases unmatched. The CDR3 has 16 amino acids. Here the CDR3 DNA reads TGTGCCAGCAGCGACATGACTAGCGGGAGAAACAATGAGCAGTTCTTC. It codes for CASSDMTSGRNNEQFF.

This chain joins TRBV10-3 and TRBJ2-5; TRBD1 agrees at 10 bases. CDR3 size: 16 residues. The germline gives CDR1 ENHRY, CDR2 SYGVKD. The V and J ends lost 4 bases and 2 bases, in that order; junction bases with no gene match: 7. The DNA of the CDR3 is TGTGCCATCAGTGGAGGGAGGGACAGGGGACAAGAGACCCAGTACTTC. It specifies CAISGGRDRGQETQYF.

This clone turned up a few times. The rearrangement joins TRBV10-3 to TRBJ2-3; the D is unclear. V was pared by 1 base and J by 4 bases, with 6 bases between. The CDR3 consists of 13 residues. Germline V gene sequence: CDR1 ENHRY, CDR2 SYGVKD. The DNA for the CDR3 is TGTGCCATCAGTGAGTTGAGGTCAGATACGCAGTATTTT. As protein: CAISELRSDTQYF.